The rows below give T cell receptor beta chains drawn from one sample of a study of T cells after yellow fever vaccination. In TCRdb, the 5' RACE reads were re-called with MiXCR into one record per CDR3 protein. The data show some 560,000 distinct CDR3 sequences, 15% to 20% seen once. Source: PBMCs, taken 15 days after the yellow fever booster vaccination. These TCRs come from a man aged 25-45 years who received the YFV17D yellow fever vaccine. Each CDR3 is given with its conserved first and last residue. A D gene is named only where the DNA matches it firmly. The size of a clone is reported for some rows only, either as once, few or many, or as a class for expanded clones.

D: NA; J: TRBJ2-1; size: few; V: TRBV5-1; DNA: TGCGCCAGCCAATCCCCTCCTTGGCCTGAGCAGTTCTTC; CDR3: CASQSPPWPEQFF
D: NA; J: TRBJ1-1; size: NA; V: TRBV7-6; DNA: TGTGCCAGCAGCTTAGATCTGAGTGGGACTGAAGCTTTCTTT; CDR3: CASSLDLSGTEAFF
D: TRBD2; J: TRBJ2-7; size: NA; V: TRBV24-1; DNA: TGTGCCACCAGTGAAGGACTAGCGGGCTCCTACGAGCAGTACTTC; CDR3: CATSEGLAGSYEQYF
D: NA; J: TRBJ2-7; size: NA; V: TRBV15; DNA: TGTGCCACCAGCAGAGATGTCGTCTACGAGCAGTACTTC; CDR3: CATSRDVVYEQYF
D: NA; J: TRBJ2-3; size: NA; V: TRBV30; DNA: TGTGCCTGGTCCCAGGCCACAGATACGCAGTATTTT; CDR3: CAWSQATDTQYF
D: NA; J: TRBJ2-1; size: few; V: TRBV15; DNA: TGTGCCACCAGCAGATGTAATAAAGCGGAATGTGAGCAGTTCTTC; CDR3: CATSRCNKAECEQFF
D: NA; J: TRBJ2-7; size: few; V: TRBV7-9; DNA: TGTGCCAGCACCCAGAATACCTACGAGCAGTACTTC; CDR3: CASTQNTYEQYF
D: TRBD1; J: TRBJ2-1; size: NA; V: TRBV28; DNA: TGTGCCAGCATTCCCGCACAGGGGGCGAGGGAGCAGTTCTTC; CDR3: CASIPAQGAREQFF
D: NA; J: TRBJ1-4; size: NA; V: TRBV15; DNA: TGTGCCACCAGCAGAGATCAGGGCGGGTTTGAAAAACTGTTTTTT; CDR3: CATSRDQGGFEKLFF
D: TRBD1; J: TRBJ1-1; size: NA; V: TRBV20-1; DNA: TGCAGTGCTTCAGGACAGGCGAACACTGAAGCTTTCTTT; CDR3: CSASGQANTEAFF
D: NA; J: TRBJ1-1; size: NA; V: TRBV5-1; DNA: TGCGCCAGCAGCTTCGGGGCCATGAACACTGAAGCTTTCTTT; CDR3: CASSFGAMNTEAFF
D: TRBD1; J: TRBJ2-3; size: many; V: TRBV5-1; DNA: TGCGCCAGCAGCTTAGGACAGGCCACAGATACGCAGTATTTT; CDR3: CASSLGQATDTQYF
D: NA; J: TRBJ2-7; size: few; V: TRBV6-1; DNA: TGTGCCAGCAGTGAAGGTGGAGGGGCTCCCTACGAGCAGTACTTC; CDR3: CASSEGGGAPYEQYF
D: NA; J: TRBJ1-1; size: many; V: TRBV12-3/TRBV12-4; DNA: TGTGCCAGCAGTTTTGGGGGGGGGCCCACTGAAGCTTTCTTT; CDR3: CASSFGGGPTEAFF
D: NA; J: TRBJ2-3; size: few; V: TRBV30; DNA: TGTGCCTCCGATAACCCGCCAGCCACAGATACGCAGTATTTT; CDR3: CASDNPPATDTQYF
D: NA; J: TRBJ2-3; size: NA; V: TRBV29-1; DNA: TGCAGCGTTGAAGATTGGCAGGGGCCGGGGATTGGTACGCAGTATTTT; CDR3: CSVEDWQGPGIGTQYF
D: NA; J: TRBJ2-2; size: NA; V: TRBV10-3; DNA: TGTGCCATCAGTGAGCCTAGCCTGAACACCGGGGAGCTGTTTTTT; CDR3: CAISEPSLNTGELFF
D: TRBD1; J: TRBJ1-6; size: few; V: TRBV9; DNA: TGTGCCAGCAGTGCTCCCAGGGACAGTTATAATTCACCCCTCCACTTT; CDR3: CASSAPRDSYNSPLHF
D: NA; J: TRBJ1-3; size: NA; V: TRBV12-3/TRBV12-4; DNA: TGTGCCAGCAGTAGGGTCCTTGGCTCTGGAAACACCATATATTTT; CDR3: CASSRVLGSGNTIYF
D: NA; J: TRBJ1-5; size: few; V: TRBV6-2/TRBV6-3; DNA: TGTGCCAGCAGCCAGGGTGGGCCCCAGCATTTT; CDR3: CASSQGGPQHF
D: NA; J: TRBJ2-5; size: few; V: TRBV21-1; DNA: TGTGCCAGCAGCTACCGGGACGAGTACCAAGAGACCCAGTACTTC; CDR3: CASSYRDEYQETQYF
D: NA; J: TRBJ2-5; size: NA; V: TRBV5-5; DNA: TGTGCCAGCAGCCGGGGTGGGGAAGAGACCCAGTACTTC; CDR3: CASSRGGEETQYF
D: NA; J: TRBJ2-3; size: few; V: TRBV6-5; DNA: TGTGCCAGCAGTTTGACAGGTCGCGTAGATACGCAGTATTTT; CDR3: CASSLTGRVDTQYF
D: TRBD2; J: TRBJ2-2; size: few; V: TRBV7-2; DNA: TGTGCCAGCAGCTTAGCGGGACTAGCTAACGGGGAGCTGTTTTTT; CDR3: CASSLAGLANGELFF
D: TRBD1; J: TRBJ2-1; size: few; V: TRBV20-1; DNA: TGCAGTGCTAGAGATGCGAGAAGGGGGCGGACGCATCGCTACAATGAGCAGTTCTTC; CDR3: CSARDARRGRTHRYNEQFF
D: NA; J: TRBJ2-5; size: many; V: TRBV12-3/TRBV12-4; DNA: TGTGCCAGCAGCCCCCGGGCAGGACAAGAGACCCAGTACTTC; CDR3: CASSPRAGQETQYF
D: NA; J: TRBJ1-5; size: few; V: TRBV6-1; DNA: TGTGCCACGGGAGGACTTAGCAATCAGCCCCAGCATTTT; CDR3: CATGGLSNQPQHF